A single T cell receptor beta chain is shown here with its context. This sample stems from a study of blood T cell repertoires in COVID-19. Profiling relied on immunoSEQ multiplex PCR, and the TCRdb table lists in-frame clones only, not all of them. The table has 80,000 to 100,000 clones, around 80% seen once; the top ten hold 15% to 20%. From germline, CDR1 is SGHNT and CDR2 YYREEE (reference sequence). V shed 1 base, J shed 8 bases, and the junction held 8 bases outside the gene matches. CDR3 length: 14 amino acids. The clonotype comes from a woman of 80 years or more with active or convalescent COVID-19. Sequences were obtained from peripheral blood. The J gene is TRBJ1-2, the V gene TRBV5-4, with 7 bases lining up with TRBD1. The CDR3 nucleotides are TGTGCCAGCAGCTTGCAAGGGGGCGCGTCGGGCTACACCTTC. Translating it yields CASSLQGGASGYTF.